This entry lists 18 T cell receptor beta chains sequenced from one sample in a study of early T cells in non-severe SARS-CoV-2 infection. TCRdb independently ran MiXCR on the 5' RACE reads; one entry per CDR3 protein. The profile covers about 97,000 distinct CDR3 sequences, with 8% to 13% appearing a single time and around 4.7% taken by the ten largest. This specimen was whole blood, taken at baseline. Receptors were obtained from an adult who was a healthcare worker with PCR-confirmed SARS-CoV-2 infection or an uninfected control (not recorded which).

This clonotype was detected many times. The V gene is TRBV29-1, the J gene TRBJ2-5; D ambiguous. This CDR3 spans 12 amino acids. The germline CDR1 and CDR2 sequences are SQVTM and ANQGSEA. Between the trimmed V and J ends, which lost 4 bases and 1 base, there was a span of 7 bases. In nucleotides, the CDR3 is TGCAGCGTTGCCCGATCCCAAGAGACCCAGTACTTC. Translating it yields CSVARSQETQYF.

By sample share, this clonotype is medium-sized (0.01 to 0.1%). The chain uses TRBV2 and TRBJ2-5, with D possibly TRBD2 on 5 matching bases. Trimming took off 1 base at V and 2 bases at J, with 5 bases between the two ends. CDR3 length: 13 amino acids. Germline V CDR1 and CDR2: SNHLY, FYNNEI. CDR3 loop: CASSEERQETQYF. DNA for the CDR3: TGTGCCAGCAGTGAAGAGCGGCAAGAGACCCAGTACTTC.

This clonotype was detected only a few times. The chain has TRBV20-1 and TRBJ2-3; D might be TRBD1 (6 bases). This CDR3 is built from 16 residues. In germline, CDR1 is DFQATT, CDR2 SNEGSKA (reference sequence). V was cut by 2 bases and J by 6 bases, with 21 bases left in between. In DNA form, the CDR3 reads TGCAGTGCTAGATCGAGGACAGAGATACGAAGGGATACGCAGTATTTT. Its protein product is CSARSRTEIRRDTQYF.

This clonotype was counted between two and nine times. This chain links TRBV5-1 with TRBJ1-2; 7 nucleotides match TRBD1. The germline V gene has CDR1 SGHRS and CDR2 YFSETQ. V shed 4 bases and J 7 bases; nucleotides not matched to a gene: 13. The CDR3 is made up of 15 amino acids. CDR3: CASSHLQGYPAGYTF. In DNA, the CDR3 is TGCGCCAGCAGCCATCTACAGGGGTACCCCGCTGGCTACACCTTC.

This clonotype was recorded a few times. The chain has TRBV29-1 and TRBJ1-1, with a weak D call TRBD1 (5 bases). Trimming removed 3 bases at V and 6 bases at J, with 8 bases between. The CDR3 extends over 11 amino acids. Germline CDR1 reads SQVTM; CDR2 reads ANQGSEA. CDR3: CSVDRVAEAFF. The CDR3 DNA is TGCAGCGTTGACAGGGTCGCTGAAGCTTTCTTT.

The V gene is TRBV24-1, the J gene TRBJ2-7; D uncertain. The CDR3 contains 15 residues. Trimming stripped 3 bases from V and 0 bases from J, with 11 bases between. Germline V gives CDR1 KGHDR, CDR2 SFDVKD. The CDR3 is CATSDTRTSSYEQYF. CDR3 nucleotide sequence: TGTGCCACCAGTGATACCAGGACGAGCTCCTACGAGCAGTACTTC.

This clonotype was recorded at least ten times. The chain joins TRBV27 to TRBJ2-7; no definite D call. The CDR3 sequence is 12 residues long. The V and J ends lost 5 bases and 0 bases respectively, with 5 bases between them. Per germline, CDR1 MNHEY and CDR2 SMNVEV (reference sequence). CDR3 amino acids: CASSPSSYEQYF. CDR3 bases: TGTGCCAGCAGTCCGAGCTCCTACGAGCAGTACTTC.

This clonotype was seen a few times. The rearrangement joins TRBV7-2 to TRBJ2-7; no firm D call. Germline values: CDR1 SGHTA, CDR2 FQGNSA. This CDR3 spans 14 amino acids. With 7 bases removed from V and 0 bases from J, the gap between germline ends came to 13 bases. Here the CDR3 reads CASNLGLVSYEQYF. CDR3 nucleotide sequence: TGTGCCAGCAACCTGGGGTTAGTCTCCTACGAGCAGTACTTC.

The chain carries TRBV3-1 and TRBJ1-2; D is uncertain. CDR1 LGHDT and CDR2 YNNKEL come from the germline V gene (reference sequence). The CDR3 totals 13 residues. Trimming removed 5 bases at V and 0 bases at J, with 7 bases between. The CDR3 DNA is TGTGCCAGCAGCTTACGATCTAACTATGGCTACACCTTC. It yields the protein CASSLRSNYGYTF.

This clonotype has a count of ten or more. The rearrangement links TRBV4-2 to TRBJ2-1; the match to TRBD2 covers 7 bases. Looked up from germline, CDR1 is LGHNA and CDR2 is YNFKEQ. The CDR3 has 17 amino acids. J was trimmed by 7 bases and V by 0 bases; bases with no gene match: 12. The CDR3 sequence is CASSQDMLGGGRNEQFF. The CDR3 nucleotides are TGTGCCAGCAGCCAAGATATGTTGGGCGGGGGTAGGAATGAGCAGTTCTTC.

A few counts support this clonotype. J is TRBJ2-7 and V is TRBV5-6; the D gene is possibly TRBD1 (6 bases). V was pared by 2 bases and J by 9 bases, with 12 bases between. Germline lookup yields CDR1 SGHDT and CDR2 YYEEEE. This CDR3 is built from 12 residues. CDR3 amino acids: CASSLQGHGQYF. The CDR3 nucleotides read TGTGCCAGCAGCTTACAGGGTCACGGGCAGTACTTC.

This clonotype was counted a few times. The rearrangement uses TRBV2 and TRBJ1-2; 7 bases align to TRBD1. The CDR3 is made up of 13 amino acids. V dropped 7 bases and J dropped 2; count of bases not matched to a gene: 4. CDR1 is SNHLY and CDR2 is FYNNEI in the germline V gene. The CDR3 protein is CASISQGNYGYTF. The DNA of the CDR3 is TGTGCCAGCATTTCACAGGGGAACTATGGCTACACCTTC.

Turning to this clonotype: Because the CDR3 is missing its conserved closing phenylalanine or tryptophan, this is likely a read error. For the CDR3, the DNA is TGTGCCAGCAGCCTACAGGGAAGCACAGATACGCAGTATTCT. It encodes CASSLQGSTDTQYS. This chain joins TRBV7-2 and TRBJ2-3, with D tentatively TRBD1 (6 bases). The CDR3 loop spans 14 amino acids. V was shortened by 5 bases and J by 0 bases, with 9 bases between the two germline ends. CDR1 and CDR2 from the germline V gene are SGHTA and FQGNSA.

The gene calls are TRBV19 and TRBJ2-7, with D maybe TRBD2 (6 bases). The V end was cut by 4 bases, the J end by 3 bases, with 7 bases between. CDR3 length equals 12 residues. Germline CDR1 and CDR2: LNHDA and SQIVND (reference sequence). CDR3 bases: TGTGCCAGTAGTACCGGGGGCTACGAGCAGTACTTC. Amino acids: CASSTGGYEQYF.

This clonotype has at least ten counts. The rearrangement links TRBV7-2 to TRBJ2-3, with D unresolved. The CDR3 is 14 residues long. With 0 bases removed from V and 2 bases from J, the gap between germline ends came to 6 bases. The V gene's germline CDR1 is SGHTA and CDR2 FQGNSA. Written as DNA, the CDR3 is TGTGCCAGCAGCTTAGCGTACAACACAGATACGCAGTATTTT. This codes for CASSLAYNTDTQYF.

This clonotype was observed at least ten times. V usage is TRBV6-5 and J usage is TRBJ2-5, with 10 positions matching TRBD2. Germline V gene data show CDR1 as MNHEY and CDR2 as SVGAGI. J gave up 5 bases and V 4 bases, and 7 bases lay outside the gene matches. This CDR3 spans 15 amino acids. CDR3 in amino acids: CASSSLAGAGETQYF. In nucleotides, the CDR3 is TGTGCCAGCAGTTCTCTAGCGGGAGCAGGGGAGACCCAGTACTTC.

This clonotype was seen at least ten times. The chain links TRBV20-1 to TRBJ2-1; 8 bases map to TRBD2. The CDR3 consists of 16 residues. J gave up 0 bases and V 0 bases, and 4 bases lay outside the gene matches. CDR1 DFQATT and CDR2 SNEGSKA come from the germline V gene (reference sequence). The DNA for the CDR3 is TGCAGTGCTAGAGATCTAACTAGCGGCTCCTACAATGAGCAGTTCTTC. This encodes CSARDLTSGSYNEQFF.

This clonotype was seen repeatedly, ten times or more. The chain uses TRBV28 and TRBJ2-3; TRBD1 or TRBD2 may be the D gene (7 bases each). CDR1 MDHEN and CDR2 SYDVKM come from the germline V gene. This CDR3 spans 15 amino acids. V lost 7 bases and J lost 4, with 18 bases in between. For the CDR3, the DNA is TGTGCCAGCACCCCCCAGGGGGGGGGCCCAGATACGCAGTATTTT. Translated, it gives CASTPQGGGPDTQYF.